Listed below are T cell receptor beta chains from one sample, sequenced in a study of cytomegalovirus exposure and HLA in healthy donors. Data came from immunoSEQ multiplex PCR; TCRdb stores just in-frame clones and leaves some out. The sample contains 150,000 to 200,000 clones, 86% of which appear only once. Sequenced material: PBMCs. The source of these receptors is a man younger than 40 in good health and CMV-seropositive. The CDR3 runs from the conserved cysteine through the conserved F or W. A D gene is named only where the DNA matches it firmly. Part of the rows lack a size; the others show once, few, many or a class for expanded clones.

d_call	j_call	v_call	clone_size	cdr3_nt	cdr3_aa
.	TRBJ2-5	TRBV7-2	.	TGTGCCGGCCGTTCCTCCTCAGAGACCCAGTACTTC	CAGRSSSETQYF
TRBD2	TRBJ2-1	TRBV5-1	.	TGCGCCAGCAGCTTCGTTTCGGGACTAGCCGGACTAAATGAGCAGTTCTTC	CASSFVSGLAGLNEQFF
TRBD1	TRBJ2-7	TRBV27	.	TGTGCCAGCAGTAGCTCGTCCACCGGACAGGGGCTCTGGAACGAGCAGTACTTC	CASSSSSTGQGLWNEQYF
.	TRBJ2-7	TRBV7-9	.	TGTGCCATCCTGCCACAGGGAACGGGTGAGAACGAGCAGTACTTC	CAILPQGTGENEQYF
.	TRBJ2-3	TRBV15	.	TGTGCCACCAGCAGAGATATAGCGGCAGATACGCAGTATTTT	CATSRDIAADTQYF
.	TRBJ2-1	TRBV11-1	.	TGTGCCAGCAGCTTAGCGCGGAATGAGCAGTTCTTC	CASSLARNEQFF
.	TRBJ2-1	TRBV2	.	TGTGCCAGCAGTGCCGAACGCCCCAATGAGCAGTTCTTC	CASSAERPNEQFF
.	TRBJ1-1	TRBV27	.	TGTGCCAGCAGTTTATTAGCGGGGAGGGCTGAAGCTTTCTTT	CASSLLAGRAEAFF
.	TRBJ2-5	TRBV13	.	TGTGCCAGCAGAGGGGAGACCCAGTACTTC	CASRGETQYF
TRBD2	TRBJ2-1	TRBV4-1	once	TGCGCCAGCAGCCCTCACCGACTAGCGGGAGGGGGTGAGCAGTTCTTC	CASSPHRLAGGGEQFF
.	TRBJ2-7	TRBV6-1	once	TGTGCCAGCAGTGAAGCGGGGGAAGAGTACGAGCAGTACTTC	CASSEAGEEYEQYF
.	TRBJ2-2	TRBV6-5	.	TGTGCCAGCAGTTACTACAGGATGAACACCGGGGAGCTGTTTTTT	CASSYYRMNTGELFF
.	TRBJ1-6	TRBV7-2	.	TGTGCCAGCAGCTTAAGTCCTTCACCCCTCCACTTT	CASSLSPSPLHF
.	TRBJ2-1	TRBV10-3	.	TGTGCCATCGGCGGAAGGACTAAGGACCTCAATGAGCAGTTCTTC	CAIGGRTKDLNEQFF
.	TRBJ2-7	TRBV19	.	TGTGCCAGTAGTACCCGGGACTTTTACGAGCAGTACTTC	CASSTRDFYEQYF
.	TRBJ2-2	TRBV6-4	.	TGTGCCAGCAGCACGAAAGACACCGGGGAGCTGTTTTTT	CASSTKDTGELFF
TRBD1	TRBJ2-2	TRBV6-1	.	TGTGCCAGCAGCCGGGACAGGGCCCCCCTGGAGCTGTTTTTT	CASSRDRAPLELFF
TRBD2	TRBJ2-7	TRBV9	.	TGTGCCAGCAGCGTAGGGGCGGGACTAGGCTACGAGCAGTACTTC	CASSVGAGLGYEQYF
TRBD2	TRBJ2-2	TRBV2	once	TGTGCCGGCGGCCGGGGACTAGCCATCGGGGAGCTGTTTTTT	CAGGRGLAIGELFF
.	TRBJ1-2	TRBV7-2	.	TGTGCCAGCAGCCTCAGCTATGGCTACACCTTC	CASSLSYGYTF
TRBD2	TRBJ2-5	TRBV5-6	.	TGTGCCAGCAGCCGCAGACTAGCGGGGGGCCCGGAGACCCAGTACTTC	CASSRRLAGGPETQYF
TRBD2	TRBJ2-7	TRBV7-9	.	TGTGCCAGCAGCACCCGGGGAGGGGCAAACGAGCAGTACTTC	CASSTRGGANEQYF
.	TRBJ2-2	TRBV27	.	TGTGCCAGCAGTTTAGAGGGACACCCGAACACCGGGGAGCTGTTTTTT	CASSLEGHPNTGELFF
TRBD2	TRBJ2-1	TRBV5-1	.	TGCGCCAGCAGCGGCGCTAGCGGGAGGCAATACAATGAGCAGTTCTTC	CASSGASGRQYNEQFF
.	TRBJ2-3	TRBV5-6	.	TGTGCCAGCAGCCCGGGCGGGGATACGCAGTATTTT	CASSPGGDTQYF
.	TRBJ1-2	TRBV11-2	.	TGTGCCAGCAGCTTAGAGGGCACGGGCTATGGCTACACCTTC	CASSLEGTGYGYTF
.	TRBJ1-5	TRBV6-6	few	TGTGCCAGCAGCGAGGGGGGGACGTTCAATCAGCCCCAGCATTTT	CASSEGGTFNQPQHF
TRBD2	TRBJ2-7	TRBV19	.	TGTGCCAGTAACACAGCGGGAGAAGGATTTGACGAGCAGTACTTC	CASNTAGEGFDEQYF
TRBD2	TRBJ2-1	TRBV29-1	.	TGCAGCGTTGAAGATAAGACTAGCGGGAGCAATGAGCAGTTCTTC	CSVEDKTSGSNEQFF
.	TRBJ2-3	TRBV5-1	.	TGCGCCAGCAGCTTGGTCCCTGGGAGCACAGATACGCAGTATTTT	CASSLVPGSTDTQYF
.	TRBJ2-7	TRBV27	once	TGTGCCAGCAGTTTAGGGCAGTGGAACTACGAGCAGTACTTC	CASSLGQWNYEQYF
TRBD1	TRBJ2-7	TRBV4-3	.	TGCGCCAGCAGCCAAGTCTGGGACAGGTTGTACTTC	CASSQVWDRLYF
.	TRBJ1-1	TRBV5-4	.	TGTGCCAGCAGCCCCCCGCATACTGAAGCTTTCTTT	CASSPPHTEAFF
.	TRBJ2-7	TRBV6-5	.	TGTGCCAGCAGTTACTCCTTTCGGGTCTCCTACGAGCAGTACTTC	CASSYSFRVSYEQYF
.	TRBJ2-5	TRBV4-1	once	TGCGCCAGCAGCCAATTAGACGAAGAGACCCAGTACTTC	CASSQLDEETQYF
TRBD2	TRBJ2-7	TRBV7-3	.	TGTGCCAGCAGCTCTCAACAAGGGCTAGCGGTCGAGCAGTACTTC	CASSSQQGLAVEQYF
.	TRBJ2-1	TRBV2	.	TGTGCCAGCAGTGAATGGCAAAATGAGCAGTTCTTC	CASSEWQNEQFF
.	TRBJ2-3	TRBV6-5	.	TGTGCCAGCAGAGAGACTACCCGCACAGATACGCAGTATTTT	CASRETTRTDTQYF
.	TRBJ2-6	TRBV5-1	once	TGCGCCAGCAGCTTGGGGGGCCCCACTAGCTCTGGGGCCAACGTCCTGACTTTC	CASSLGGPTSSGANVLTF
.	TRBJ2-7	TRBV7-2	.	TGTGCCAGCAGCCCATTCAAGTCCTACGAGCAGTACTTC	CASSPFKSYEQYF
TRBD2	TRBJ2-5	TRBV5-1	.	TGCGCCAGCAGCTTGGTGCCTAGCGGGAGTGTTGAGACCCAGTACTTC	CASSLVPSGSVETQYF
TRBD2	TRBJ2-5	TRBV5-1	.	TGCGCCAGCAGCTACCGATGGACTAGCGGGGGGGAGACCCAGTACTTC	CASSYRWTSGGETQYF
TRBD2	TRBJ2-2	TRBV11-2	.	TGTGCCAGCAGCTTAGCTGGTAGCGGGAGCCGGATCTCCGGGGAGCTGTTTTTT	CASSLAGSGSRISGELFF
.	TRBJ1-1	TRBV11-3	few	TGTGCCAGCAGCTTAGCGGGTTGGGACACTGAAGCTTTCTTT	CASSLAGWDTEAFF
.	TRBJ2-7	TRBV2	.	TGTGCCAGCAGTAAGGACAGAGGACATTACGAGCAGTACTTC	CASSKDRGHYEQYF
.	TRBJ2-7	TRBV10-1	.	TGCGCCAGCAAAGGGGACAACTACTACGAGCAGTACTTC	CASKGDNYYEQYF
.	TRBJ1-3	TRBV4-2	.	TGTGCCAGCAGCCAAGATTCAGGCCTGGGGAACACCATATATTTT	CASSQDSGLGNTIYF
TRBD1	TRBJ1-1	TRBV25-1	.	TGTGCCAGCAGTGTGGACAGGGGCATGAACACTGAAGCTTTCTTT	CASSVDRGMNTEAFF
.	TRBJ1-5	TRBV19	many	TGTGCCAGTAGTATGACCCAAAATCAGCCCCAGCATTTT	CASSMTQNQPQHF
.	TRBJ1-2	TRBV27	.	TGTGCCAGCAGTTTTGACAGATCTAACTATGGCTACACCTTC	CASSFDRSNYGYTF
TRBD1	TRBJ1-2	TRBV11-3	few	TGTGCCAGCAGCGGTTCGGACAGGCACGACTCTCCTTATGGCTACACCTTC	CASSGSDRHDSPYGYTF
.	TRBJ2-7	TRBV11-3	.	TGTGCCAGCAGCTTTCGGGTGTCCTTCGAGCAGTACTTC	CASSFRVSFEQYF
.	TRBJ2-3	TRBV2	.	TGTGCCACTATTGGGGGGCCGGCAGATACGCAGTATTTT	CATIGGPADTQYF
.	TRBJ2-3	TRBV5-6	.	TGTGCCAGCAGCTTGACACAGTACACAGATACGCAGTATTTT	CASSLTQYTDTQYF
.	TRBJ2-7	TRBV7-8	.	TGTGCCAGCAGCTTCCCAGGGAGCTACGAGCAGTACTTC	CASSFPGSYEQYF
TRBD2	TRBJ2-1	TRBV28	.	TGTGCCAGCAGTTTAATCGGACTAGCGGGAGGGCTAATATCCTACAATGAGCAGTTCTTC	CASSLIGLAGGLISYNEQFF
.	TRBJ1-5	TRBV19	.	TGTGCCAGTAGTGCTCGGGGAGGAAGCAATCAGCCCCAGCATTTT	CASSARGGSNQPQHF